This T cell receptor (beta chain) was captured in a study of cytomegalovirus exposure and HLA in healthy donors. V shed 0 bases and J shed 0 bases, with 4 bases lying between them. Germline V gene data show CDR1 as MNHEY and CDR2 as SMNVEV (reference sequence). The CDR3 consists of 14 residues. 13 Jbeta primers and 60 Vbeta primers were used for the PCR. Profiling relied on immunoSEQ multiplex PCR, and the TCRdb table lists in-frame clones only, not all of them. The repertoire holds about 110,000 clones, with approximately 70% as singletons. This clonotype originated in a man in his forties in good health and CMV-seropositive. Sequencing input: PBMCs. The chain combines TRBV27 with TRBJ2-3, with unresolved D. The CDR3 DNA follows: TGTGCCAGCAGTTTATCTATTAGCACAGATACGCAGTATTTT. It translates to CASSLSISTDTQYF.